This T cell receptor (beta chain) is drawn from a study of blood T cell repertoires in COVID-19. Study at large: Researchers got acute and convalescent COVID-19 samples from the United States, Italy and Spain. From T cells, B-cell-depleted T cells, or PBMCs came the material, which was cDNA or gDNA.

Participants spanned ages 18 to 89 years and resided in roughly 26 US areas. Cohorts were determined from participant-reported clinical history. Assay used: immunoSEQ multiplex PCR; TCRdb lists only in-frame clones, some missing. The sample records fewer than 450,000 clones, less than 90% being singletons. Sequencing used PBMCs or T cells enriched from blood (not recorded which). The sequence came from a woman younger than 45 who had recovered from COVID-19.

The CDR3 spells CASSLGNWRTGDVNTEAFF. CDR3 nucleotide sequence: TGTGCCAGCAGCTTAGGGAATTGGAGGACAGGGGACGTGAACACTGAAGCTTTCTTT. The gene calls are TRBV7-6 and TRBJ1-1; 9 bases fit TRBD1. This CDR3 has 19 residues. The germline V gene has CDR1 SGHVS and CDR2 FNYEAQ. Losses at the gene ends were 1 base for V and 0 bases for J; bases not matched to a gene: 12.